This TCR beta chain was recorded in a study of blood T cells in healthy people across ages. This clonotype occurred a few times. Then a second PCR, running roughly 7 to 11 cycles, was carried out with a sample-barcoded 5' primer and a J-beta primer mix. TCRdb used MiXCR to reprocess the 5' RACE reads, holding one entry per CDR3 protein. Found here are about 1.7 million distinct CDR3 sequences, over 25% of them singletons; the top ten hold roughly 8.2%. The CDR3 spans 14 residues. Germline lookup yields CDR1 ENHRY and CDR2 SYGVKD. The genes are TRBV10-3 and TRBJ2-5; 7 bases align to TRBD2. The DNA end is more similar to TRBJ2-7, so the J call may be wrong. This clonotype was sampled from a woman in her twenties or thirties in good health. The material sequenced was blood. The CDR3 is CAIRATSRLDEQYF. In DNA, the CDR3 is TGTGCCATCAGGGCGACTAGCCGTCTGGACGAGCAGTACTTC.